This entry lists 17 T cell receptor beta chains sequenced from one sample in a study of T cell repertoires in cytomegalovirus infection. MiXCR, run by TCRdb on the reads, gives a single entry per CDR3 protein. The data contain about 530,000 distinct CDR3 sequences, 26% of them singletons. The source material was PBMCs. The receptors were sampled from a human donor in good health (CMV status not recorded). Some clones in this sample may be carry-over from other donors' samples.

The chain couples TRBV7-2 to TRBJ2-1; no definite D call. The CDR3 covers 12 residues. Germline V gives CDR1 SGHTA, CDR2 FQGNSA. V lost 2 bases and J lost 10, with 9 bases in between. The CDR3: CASSLLLHEQFF. The CDR3 nucleotides are TGTGCCAGCAGCTTACTGCTACACGAGCAGTTCTTC.

V gene TRBV6-6 combines with J gene TRBJ2-7; 13 bases align to TRBD2. V shed 6 bases and J 2 bases; nucleotides not matched to a gene: 1. Germline V gene lookup returns CDR1 MNHNY and CDR2 SVGAGI (reference sequence). This CDR3 is 14 amino acids long. The CDR3 spells CASSTSGRAYEQYF. CDR3 sequence (DNA): TGTGCCAGCAGCACTAGCGGGAGGGCCTACGAGCAGTACTTC.

The chain has TRBV4-1 and TRBJ2-3; D assignment may be TRBD1 or TRBD2 (5 bases each). Germline V lookup: CDR1 MGHRA, CDR2 YSYEKL. The CDR3 is 16 residues long. V shed 0 bases and J shed 4 bases, with 14 bases lying between them. The CDR3 bases are TGCGCCAGCAGCCAAGAAGGGCGGGTAGGGGCAGATACGCAGTATTTT. Protein: CASSQEGRVGADTQYF.

This clonotype turned up a few times. This chain connects TRBV12-3 or TRBV12-4 to TRBJ1-6, with 8 bases matching TRBD1. V trimming: 6 bases; J trimming: 3 bases; junction bases outside the gene matches: 4. This CDR3 has 15 amino acids. CDR3 sequence reads: CASSDTGGYNSPLHF. Here the CDR3 DNA reads TGTGCCAGCAGCGACACAGGGGGCTATAATTCACCCCTCCACTTT.

The chain links TRBV28 to TRBJ2-7; 9 nucleotides line up with TRBD1. Germline lookup yields CDR1 MDHEN and CDR2 SYDVKM. V dropped 2 bases and J dropped 5; count of bases not matched to a gene: 4. This CDR3 comprises 14 residues. Here the CDR3 reads CASSLADRGNEQYV. CDR3 nucleotides: TGTGCCAGCAGTTTAGCGGACAGGGGAAACGAGCAGTACGTC.

This clonotype occurred once. In DNA, the CDR3 is TGTGCTAGTGGTTTGCGGTCTGGACCCCCCGAGACCCAGTACTTC. Residues: CASGLRSGPPETQYF. This chain links TRBV12-5 with TRBJ2-5; D is ambiguous. V shed 2 bases and J shed 5 bases, with 15 bases lying between them. The CDR3 sequence is 15 residues long. CDR1 is LGHNT, CDR2 FRNRAP, per germline.

The V gene is TRBV6-2 or TRBV6-3, the J gene TRBJ2-1; 11 nucleotides match TRBD2. The CDR3 consists of 16 residues. V lost 6 bases to trimming and J lost 9 bases; unmatched junction nucleotides: 13. CDR1 is MNHEY and CDR2 is SVGEGT in the germline V gene. CDR3 residues: CASSSAALAGVGEQFF. As DNA, the CDR3 is TGTGCCAGCAGCTCGGCAGCACTAGCGGGAGTTGGTGAGCAGTTCTTC.

This clonotype was picked up many times. The rearrangement joins TRBV7-2 to TRBJ2-2; D might be TRBD1 (6 bases). Trimming took 5 bases from V and 0 from J, leaving 16 bases between them. This CDR3 comprises 17 residues. Germline assignment: CDR1 SGHTA and CDR2 FQGNSA. The chain's CDR3 is CASSPRQVTTNTGELFF. CDR3 DNA sequence: TGTGCCAGCAGCCCACGACAGGTTACCACGAACACCGGGGAGCTGTTTTTT.

The rearrangement joins TRBV29-1 to TRBJ1-1; D not resolved. Germline-derived CDR1 and CDR2 are SQVTM and ANQGSEA. V dropped 4 bases and J dropped 10 bases, with 16 bases sitting between them. The CDR3 spans 12 residues. The CDR3 here is CSVATDAAGAFF. For the CDR3, the DNA is TGCAGCGTTGCTACAGATGCGGCTGGAGCTTTCTTT.

The chain recombines TRBV5-1 with TRBJ2-3; no reliable D call. The CDR3 runs to 18 residues. V was clipped by 4 bases and J by 0 bases, with 21 bases between them. Germline assignment: CDR1 SGHRS and CDR2 YFSETQ. The DNA for the CDR3 is TGCGCCAGCAGCGTTGCACCACCAGGTACCTTTAGCACAGATACGCAGTATTTT. Protein: CASSVAPPGTFSTDTQYF.

This clonotype was detected many times. V and J are TRBV11-2 and TRBJ1-2; no clear D gene. The length of the CDR3 is 16 residues. V was clipped by 5 bases and J by 4 bases, with 20 bases between them. From germline, CDR1 is SGHAT and CDR2 FQNNGV. CDR3 in DNA: TGTGCCAGCAGCCAAATTCGGGGTCGGACCGGCTATGGCTACACCTTC. Encoded protein: CASSQIRGRTGYGYTF.

This chain joins TRBV24-1 and TRBJ2-6, with 7 bases that match TRBD1. V lost 5 bases and J lost 0; bases outside the gene matches: 3. The CDR3 is 16 residues long. CDR1 KGHDR and CDR2 SFDVKD come from the germline V gene. The CDR3 is CATSGAGGSGANVLTF. The CDR3 DNA reads as TGTGCCACCAGTGGAGCAGGGGGCTCTGGGGCCAACGTCCTGACTTTC.

The V call is TRBV7-3, the J call TRBJ2-3; 8 nucleotides match TRBD2. The CDR3 loop spans 16 amino acids. V gave up 4 bases and J gave up 3 bases; unmatched junction bases: 9. Germline loops: CDR1 SGHTA, CDR2 FQGTGA. CDR3 in DNA: TGTGCCAGCAGCTCGGTCCCGGGACTAGAGACAGATACGCAGTATTTT. Translation gives CASSSVPGLETDTQYF.

The chain is built from TRBV20-1 and TRBJ2-7, with 8 bases fitting TRBD1. CDR3 length: 15 amino acids. Germline CDR1 reads DFQATT; CDR2 reads SNEGSKA (reference sequence). The CDR3 nucleotides are TGCAGGGCCGGGACAGGTATGGTCGGCCGCTACGAGCAGTACTTC. Its translation: CRAGTGMVGRYEQYF.

The V call is TRBV12-3 or TRBV12-4, the J call TRBJ1-5; 11 bases line up with TRBD1. The V segment lost 5 bases and the J segment 4 bases; nucleotides outside the gene matches: 7. The CDR3 loop spans 16 amino acids. The CDR3 reads CASSLGRDRGNQPQHF. The DNA of the CDR3 is TGTGCCAGCAGTCTCGGGAGGGACAGGGGGAATCAGCCCCAGCATTTT.

The chain has TRBV27 and TRBJ2-2, with 7 bases identical to TRBD2. Looked up from germline, CDR1 is MNHEY and CDR2 is SMNVEV (reference sequence). V lost 5 bases and J lost 6; bases outside the gene matches: 15. The CDR3 length is 17 residues. The CDR3 coding sequence is TGTGCCAGCAGTCCTTCCCGTTCCACCGCGGGGGCCGGGGAGCTGTTTTTT. It yields the protein CASSPSRSTAGAGELFF.

This clonotype has only a few counts. The rearrangement uses TRBV7-8 and TRBJ2-2, with 8 positions matching TRBD2. Losses at the gene ends were 5 bases for V and 4 bases for J; bases not matched to a gene: 12. Germline CDR1 and CDR2: SGHVS and FQNEAQ. The CDR3 spans 17 residues. For the CDR3, the DNA is TGTGCCAGCAGCCCGAGGCGACCTAGCGGGCCCACCGGGGAGCTGTTTTTT. Translated: CASSPRRPSGPTGELFF.